These 31 T cell receptor beta chains share one sample of origin, sequenced in a study of shared clonotypes between healthy human individuals. The data were produced by immunoSEQ multiplex PCR, yet TCRdb's version contains in-frame clones alone and is incomplete. The sample lists 2,500,000 or so clones; roughly 93% were seen once. The sample was naive CD4+ T cells from PBMCs. Specified subset: CD45RA+ positively selected. These receptors all come from a man younger than 35 in good health. Some clones in this sample may be carry-over from other donors' samples.

This chain uses TRBV18 with TRBJ2-2; 8 positions match TRBD1. The CDR3 covers 16 residues. V was clipped by 2 bases and J by 5 bases; unmatched bases: 7. Germline loops: CDR1 KGHSH, CDR2 LQKENI. The CDR3 sequence: CASSPNQGAATGELFF. The CDR3, as DNA: TGTGCCAGCTCACCAAATCAGGGGGCGGCGACCGGGGAGCTGTTTTTT.

This sequence joins TRBV18 and TRBJ2-5; 7 nucleotides align to TRBD1. The germline gives CDR1 KGHSH, CDR2 LQKENI. Trimming at V came to 3 bases and at J to 3 bases, leaving 7 bases not matched to a gene. This CDR3 is 15 amino acids long. The CDR3 DNA reads as TGTGCCAGCTCACCTGGGACAGCTCGAGAAGAGACCCAGTACTTC. Its protein product is CASSPGTAREETQYF.

A word on this clone: This sample also contains other DNA sequences that code for the same CDR3. J is TRBJ1-5 and V is TRBV28; D is undetermined. CDR1 and CDR2 (germline): MDHEN, SYDVKM. The length of the CDR3 is 12 residues. V lost 2 bases to trimming and J lost 6 bases, with 5 bases between them. CDR3 DNA: TGTGCCAGCAGTTTAAGAGGTCAGCCCCAGCATTTT. This gives the protein CASSLRGQPQHF.

The chain is built from TRBV7-8 and TRBJ1-2, with a weak D call TRBD1 (6 bases). From germline, CDR1 is SGHVS and CDR2 FQNEAQ. V shed 0 bases and J shed 4 bases, with 15 bases lying between them. The CDR3 sequence is 16 residues long. This chain's CDR3 is CASSLASGALLYGYTF. The CDR3 region has the DNA TGTGCCAGCAGCTTAGCCTCAGGGGCCCTCCTCTATGGCTACACCTTC. The full variable domain, in which reference TRBV7-8 and TRBJ1-2 provide the parts outside the CDR3, is GAGVSQSPRYKVAKRGQDVALRCDPISGHVSLFWYQQALGQGPEFLTYFQNEAQLDKSGLPSDRFFAERPEGSVSTLKIQRTQQEDSAVYLCASSLASGALLYGYTFGSGTRLTVV.

The chain uses TRBV29-1 and TRBJ1-1; D might be TRBD1 (5 bases). V was cut by 6 bases and J by 1 base, with 12 bases left in between. Germline assignment: CDR1 SQVTM and CDR2 ANQGSEA. The CDR3 runs to 13 residues. The chain's CDR3 is CSVAQGENTEAFF. The DNA for the CDR3 is TGCAGCGTGGCGCAGGGAGAGAACACTGAAGCTTTCTTT.

This clone came up once. The chain combines TRBV5-6 with TRBJ1-5, with D possibly being TRBD1 (6 bases). Trimming took off 0 bases at V and 2 bases at J, with 15 bases between the two ends. The CDR3 extends over 17 amino acids. Per germline, CDR1 SGHDT and CDR2 YYEEEE. The CDR3 spells CASSLAGTGSGNQPQHF. The DNA of the CDR3 is TGTGCCAGCAGCTTGGCCGGCACAGGGTCCGGCAATCAGCCCCAGCATTTT.

The CDR3 DNA is TGTGCCAGTAGTATAGTAACGTCCAGGGGGCAGTACGAGCAGTACTTC. As protein: CASSIVTSRGQYEQYF. This chain uses TRBV19 with TRBJ2-7; 8 positions agree with TRBD1. Looked up from germline, CDR1 is LNHDA and CDR2 is SQIVND (reference sequence). J gave up 4 bases and V 1 base, and 9 bases lay outside the gene matches. CDR3 length equals 16 residues. Filled out from reference TRBV19 and TRBJ2-7, the complete variable domain reads DGGITQSPKYLFRKEGQNVTLSCEQNLNHDAMYWYRQDPGQGLRLIYYSQIVNDFQKGDIAEGYSVSREKKESFPLTVTSAQKNPTAFYLCASSIVTSRGQYEQYFGPGTRLTVT.

V gene TRBV5-6 combines with J gene TRBJ2-7, with TRBD1 matching 7 bases. From germline, CDR1 is SGHDT and CDR2 YYEEEE. The CDR3 contains 14 residues. Trimming cost V 0 bases and J 2 bases; bases outside gene matches: 2. In nucleotides, the CDR3 is TGTGCCAGCAGCTTGGGGGACAGACCCTACGAGCAGTACTTC. Translating it yields CASSLGDRPYEQYF.

Remarks on this clone: The sample holds other DNA sequences that translate to the same CDR3. The chain links TRBV5-1 to TRBJ2-1, with a weak D call TRBD1 (6 bases). In germline, CDR1 is SGHRS, CDR2 YFSETQ. V was shortened by 4 bases and J by 8 bases, with 10 bases between the two germline ends. The CDR3 sequence is 12 residues long. The CDR3 bases are TGCGCCAGCAGCCCACAGGGCTATGAGCAGTTCTTC. Amino acid sequence: CASSPQGYEQFF.

The chain links TRBV30 to TRBJ2-5, with D perhaps TRBD2 (6 bases). The CDR3 runs 14 residues. The ends were cut back, 5 bases at V and 5 bases at J, with 18 bases in the middle. Germline-derived CDR1 and CDR2 are GTSNPN and SVGIG (reference sequence). CDR3: CAWGGSRTRETQYF. CDR3 nucleotide sequence: TGTGCCTGGGGGGGGAGCAGGACGCGGGAGACCCAGTACTTC.

J is TRBJ2-2 and V is TRBV7-3; TRBD2 matches at 9 bases. CDR3 length: 19 residues. V gave up 5 bases and J gave up 0 bases; unmatched junction bases: 13. Germline V gene sequence: CDR1 SGHTA, CDR2 FQGTGA. This chain's CDR3 is CASSPLGLAGLANTGELFF. The CDR3 nucleotides are TGTGCCAGCAGCCCTTTGGGCCTAGCGGGGCTCGCGAACACCGGGGAGCTGTTTTTT.

J is TRBJ1-2 and V is TRBV7-9, with D possibly TRBD1 on 6 matching bases. Germline CDR1 is SEHNR and CDR2 is FQNEAQ (reference sequence). The V end was cut by 4 bases, the J end by 6 bases, with 15 bases between. This CDR3 spans 14 amino acids. The CDR3 region is CASSSRGGGDGYTF. The CDR3, as DNA: TGTGCCAGCAGCTCAAGGGGGGGTGGAGATGGCTACACCTTC.

The chain employs TRBV20-1 and TRBJ2-3; D unresolved. This CDR3 contains 11 residues. The germline CDR1 and CDR2 sequences are DFQATT and SNEGSKA (reference sequence). The CDR3 DNA is TGCAGCGGCCTAGGCGGAGATACGCAGTATTTT. This translates into CSGLGGDTQYF.

As to this clone: The same CDR3 arises from other DNA sequences in this sample as well. The chain carries TRBV4-1 and TRBJ2-5, with 14 bases that match TRBD2. The CDR3 contains 16 residues. Losses at the gene ends were 1 base for V and 5 bases for J; bases not matched to a gene: 3. Germline CDR1 reads MGHRA; CDR2 reads YSYEKL. The CDR3 loop reads CASSQGLAGGHETQYF. CDR3 bases: TGCGCCAGCAGCCAAGGACTAGCGGGAGGGCACGAGACCCAGTACTTC.

The rearrangement joins TRBV20-1 to TRBJ2-5; D is perhaps TRBD1 (5 bases). The germline V gene encodes CDR1 DFQATT and CDR2 SNEGSKA (reference sequence). With 1 base removed from V and 9 bases from J, the gap between germline ends came to 9 bases. The CDR3 is made up of 11 amino acids. The CDR3, as DNA: TGCAGTGCTAGAGTGGGGCTGCCCCAGTACTTC. Protein: CSARVGLPQYF.

The chain combines TRBV23-1 with TRBJ2-7; 8 nucleotides agree with TRBD1. TRBV23-1 is given ORF status, its function remaining uncertain. V dropped 6 bases and J dropped 0; count of bases not matched to a gene: 4. This CDR3 region has 14 residues. The CDR3 loop reads CASRQTGDSYEQYF. The CDR3 DNA reads TGCGCCAGCAGACAGACAGGGGACTCCTACGAGCAGTACTTC.

The chain uses TRBV19 and TRBJ2-6; D remains unclear. Germline-derived CDR1 and CDR2 are LNHDA and SQIVND (reference sequence). The CDR3 is 19 amino acids. The V end was cut by 5 bases, the J end by 0 bases, with 20 bases between. CDR3 residues: CASSALWADLGSGANVLTF. The DNA for the CDR3 is TGTGCCAGTAGTGCCCTTTGGGCGGATTTAGGCTCTGGGGCCAACGTCCTGACTTTC.

CDR3 residues: CASSLGSSGSCDEQFF. The CDR3 nucleotides read TGTGCCAGCAGCTTAGGGTCTAGCGGGAGTTGCGATGAGCAGTTCTTC. This rearrangement joins TRBV11-2 to TRBJ2-1; TRBD2 matches at 10 bases. The CDR3 consists of 16 residues. The V segment lost 1 base and the J segment 8 bases; nucleotides outside the gene matches: 8. Per germline, CDR1 SGHAT and CDR2 FQNNGV.

This chain links TRBV30 with TRBJ1-2; D gene ambiguous. Germline CDR1 GTSNPN, CDR2 SVGIG (reference sequence). This CDR3 contains 15 residues. Trimming shortened V by 2 bases and J by 2 bases, and 15 bases separated the two germline ends. CDR3: CAWSPGPTLNYGYTF. Written as DNA, the CDR3 is TGTGCCTGGAGTCCCGGGCCCACCCTAAACTATGGCTACACCTTC. Full variable domain (missing parts from reference TRBV30 and TRBJ1-2): SQTIHQWPATLVQPVGSPLSLECTVEGTSNPNLYWYRQAAGRGLQLLFYSVGIGQISSEVPQNLSASRPQDRQFILSSKKLLLSDSGFYLCAWSPGPTLNYGYTFGSGTRLTVV.

This clone has a single count. V and J are TRBV9 and TRBJ2-5; weak D call: TRBD1 (5 bases). The CDR3 consists of 15 residues. Germline V CDR1 and CDR2: SGDLS, YYNGEE. V lost 5 bases to trimming and J lost 0 bases, with 14 bases between them. Here the CDR3 reads CASSGAPRYQETQYF. The CDR3 DNA reads TGTGCCAGCAGTGGGGCCCCCAGGTACCAAGAGACCCAGTACTTC.

This chain uses TRBV6-5 with TRBJ1-1, with D possibly being TRBD1 (5 bases). Trimming pared 5 bases from V and 5 bases from J, leaving 18 bases between. Germline V gene lookup returns CDR1 MNHEY and CDR2 SVGAGI. The CDR3 spans 15 residues. This CDR3 is CASSAPYGGRTEAFF. DNA for the CDR3: TGTGCCAGCAGTGCTCCCTACGGGGGACGGACTGAAGCTTTCTTT.

About this clone itself: The sample contains more than one DNA sequence encoding this CDR3. The chain links TRBV28 to TRBJ1-3, with D uncertain. The CDR3 covers 14 residues. The germline V gene has CDR1 MDHEN and CDR2 SYDVKM. V lost 4 bases to trimming and J lost 1 base, with 8 bases between them. For the CDR3, the DNA is TGTGCCAGCAGTTCCCGCCCATCTGGAAACACCATATATTTT. Its translation is CASSSRPSGNTIYF.

This clone was recorded once. This chain uses TRBV7-8 with TRBJ1-3; D gene ambiguous. The V and J ends lost 5 bases and 4 bases respectively, with 12 bases between them. CDR3 length: 14 residues. Per the germline V gene, CDR1 is SGHVS and CDR2 is FQNEAQ. The CDR3 loop reads CASSPSHPGNTIYF. The CDR3 DNA reads as TGTGCCAGCAGCCCCTCGCACCCAGGAAACACCATATATTTT.

This clone was observed a single time. The chain employs TRBV6-1 and TRBJ2-6, with D unclear. The CDR3 loop spans 14 amino acids. Trimming pared 5 bases from V and 0 bases from J, leaving 5 bases between. Germline CDR1 and CDR2: MNHNS and SASEGT. CDR3 sequence: CASSSASGANVLTF. The CDR3 bases are TGTGCCAGCAGTTCAGCCTCTGGGGCCAACGTCCTGACTTTC.

The genes are TRBV7-9 and TRBJ2-5; D tentatively reads TRBD1 or TRBD2 (5 bases each). The CDR3 contains 13 residues. Germline assignment: CDR1 SEHNR and CDR2 FQNEAQ (reference sequence). V was pared by 4 bases and J by 5 bases, with 11 bases between. Here the CDR3 reads CASSWGLRETQYF. The CDR3 DNA sequence: TGTGCCAGCAGCTGGGGGTTAAGGGAGACCCAGTACTTC.

J is TRBJ1-4 and V is TRBV5-1; D might be TRBD1 (5 bases). The CDR3 loop spans 14 amino acids. Germline assignment: CDR1 SGHRS and CDR2 YFSETQ. Trimming cost V 4 bases and J 8 bases, with 15 bases left between them. CDR3 protein: CASSEGNWGEKLFF. The CDR3 DNA reads as TGCGCCAGCAGCGAAGGAAACTGGGGGGAAAAACTGTTTTTT.

The CDR3 DNA sequence: TGTGCCAGCCTGACAGGTATGAACACTGAAGCTTTCTTT. Its translation is CASLTGMNTEAFF. This chain uses TRBV6-6 with TRBJ1-1, with a possible D match to TRBD1 (6 bases). The CDR3 is made up of 13 amino acids. Germline values: CDR1 MNHNY, CDR2 SVGAGI (reference sequence). The V gene lost 8 bases and the J gene lost 0 bases, with 10 bases spanning the gap.

The V and J genes are TRBV13 and TRBJ1-3; a weak D match, TRBD1 (6 bases). V was clipped by 5 bases and J by 2 bases, with 16 bases between them. The V gene's germline CDR1 is PRHDT and CDR2 FYEKMQ (reference sequence). This CDR3 has 16 residues. DNA for the CDR3: TGTGCCAGCAGCATCACTACAGGGAGTCCTGGAAACACCATATATTTT. Translation: CASSITTGSPGNTIYF.

The chain recombines TRBV7-9 with TRBJ2-2; possibly TRBD1 for D (6 bases). The CDR3 sequence is 13 residues long. In germline, CDR1 is SEHNR, CDR2 FQNEAQ (reference sequence). Trimming left V 5 bases short and J 8 bases short, with 12 bases between. CDR3 DNA: TGTGCCAGCAGCCCCCAGGGGATAGGGGAGCTGTTTTTT. This sequence encodes CASSPQGIGELFF.

The CDR3 DNA reads as TGTGCCAGCAGTTTACGACAGGGGTTATTGGCTTTCTTT. It is translated as CASSLRQGLLAFF. The J gene is TRBJ1-1, the V gene TRBV28; 8 nucleotides align to TRBD1. Germline lookup yields CDR1 MDHEN and CDR2 SYDVKM. The CDR3 has 13 residues. Trimming at V came to 2 bases and at J to 11 bases, leaving 7 bases not matched to a gene. The whole variable domain, remainder taken from reference TRBV28 and TRBJ1-1, is DVKVTQSSRYLVKRTGEKVFLECVQDMDHENMFWYRQDPGLGLRLIYFSYDVKMKEKGDIPEGYSVSREKKERFSLILESASTNQTSMYLCASSLRQGLLAFFGQGTRLTVV.

This clone has only one observation. The chain recombines TRBV19 with TRBJ1-5, with D possibly TRBD1 on 6 matching bases. The V end lost 5 bases, the J end lost 0 bases, and 17 bases lay between the germline ends. The CDR3 covers 17 residues. The germline V gene encodes CDR1 LNHDA and CDR2 SQIVND (reference sequence). CDR3 sequence: CASSVGYRAPSNQPQHF. CDR3 DNA sequence: TGTGCCAGTAGTGTTGGGTACAGGGCCCCTAGCAATCAGCCCCAGCATTTT.